This TCR beta chain appears in the sequencing data of a study of T cell responses to AZD1222 COVID-19 vaccine. Study-wide background: Pooling of second doses given at about 4 or about 12 weeks was done. Findings and limits, study-wide: Spike-spanning, vaccine-associated CD4 TCRs were dominant at 160-218 and 743-854. None of the repertoires were sampled until the peak T cell response had passed.

Sequencing used immunoSEQ multiplex PCR; TCRdb keeps in-frame clones, though not all of them. Seen here are under 150,000 clones, roughly 88% observed once, and the top ten hold roughly 15%. About this clone: As yet, its antigen is unknown.

V lost 6 bases and J lost 4, with 6 bases in between. This CDR3 has 11 amino acids. The chain combines TRBV12-3 or TRBV12-4 with TRBJ2-5; D is uncertain. This clonotype originated in an adult in good health. This sample comprised peripheral blood, obtained on day 0 of AZD1222 vaccination. CDR3 DNA sequence: TGTGCCAGCAGCCTCGTAGAGACCCAGTACTTC. It is translated as CASSLVETQYF.